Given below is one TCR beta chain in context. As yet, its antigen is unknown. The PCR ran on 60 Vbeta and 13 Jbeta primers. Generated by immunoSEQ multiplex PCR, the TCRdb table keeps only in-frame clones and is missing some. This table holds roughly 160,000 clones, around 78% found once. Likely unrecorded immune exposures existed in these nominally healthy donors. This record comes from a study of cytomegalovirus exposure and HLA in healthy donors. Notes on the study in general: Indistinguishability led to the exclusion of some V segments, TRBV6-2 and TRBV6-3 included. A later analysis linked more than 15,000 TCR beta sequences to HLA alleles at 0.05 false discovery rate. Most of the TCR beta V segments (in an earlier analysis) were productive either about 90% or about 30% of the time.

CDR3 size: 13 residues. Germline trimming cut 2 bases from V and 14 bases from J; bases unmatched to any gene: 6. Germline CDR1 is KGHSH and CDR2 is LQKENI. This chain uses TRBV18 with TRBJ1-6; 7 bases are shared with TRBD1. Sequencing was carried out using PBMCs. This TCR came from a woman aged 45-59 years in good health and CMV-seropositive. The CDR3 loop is CASSPADRWTLHF. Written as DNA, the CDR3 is TGTGCCAGCTCACCAGCGGACAGGTGGACCCTCCACTTT. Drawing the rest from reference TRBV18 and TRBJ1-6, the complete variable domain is NAGVMQNPRHLVRRRGQEARLRCSPMKGHSHVYWYRQLPEEGLKFMVYLQKENIIDESGMPKERFSAEFPKEGPSILRIQQVVRGDSAAYFCASSPADRWTLHFGNGTRLTVT.